This TCR beta chain was recovered during a study of CD8 T cells in Susac syndrome. Sequencing targeted TCR beta in T cells from blood (CD8+ and CD4+). The multiple sclerosis control group consisted of treatment-naive patients whose relapsing-remitting disease, which was either stable or active, fulfilled revised McDonald criteria. The TEMRA cells underwent FACS enrichment, while the CD8+ and CD4+ T cells underwent negative isolation. Germline lookup yields CDR1 MNHEY and CDR2 SMNVEV (reference sequence). The germline V and J ends were trimmed by 4 bases and 7 bases, with 20 bases remaining between them. The CDR3 has 16 amino acids. RNA amounts of roughly 0.5 to 1 ug underwent reverse transcription with random hexamers. The CDR3 of TCR beta was amplified by immunoSEQ multiplex PCR across 54 Vbeta and 13 Jbeta. Via MiXCR, TCRdb re-called the immunoSEQ multiplex PCR reads, giving one row per CDR3 protein. The table has 330,000 or so distinct CDR3 sequences, about 89% seen once.

The receptor was derived from a human donor with multiple sclerosis. The chain recombines TRBV27 with TRBJ2-1; no clear D. Sequencing used CD8+ T cells from PBMCs. The CDR3 sequence: CASSSTHAPPQNEQFF. DNA of the CDR3: TGTGCCAGCAGTTCAACCCACGCCCCGCCTCAGAATGAGCAGTTCTTC.